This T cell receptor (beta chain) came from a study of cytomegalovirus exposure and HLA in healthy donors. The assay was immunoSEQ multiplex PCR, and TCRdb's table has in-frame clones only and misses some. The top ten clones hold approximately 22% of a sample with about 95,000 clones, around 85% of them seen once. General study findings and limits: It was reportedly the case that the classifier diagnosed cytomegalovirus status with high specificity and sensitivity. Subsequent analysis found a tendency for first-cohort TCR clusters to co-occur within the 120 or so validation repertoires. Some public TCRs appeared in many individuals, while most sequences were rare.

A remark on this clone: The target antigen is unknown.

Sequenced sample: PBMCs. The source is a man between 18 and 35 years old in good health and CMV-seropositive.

In DNA, the CDR3 is TGTGCCAGCAGTTCAAGGACCGGGACAGGTTTTTACGAGCAGTACTTC. It encodes CASSSRTGTGFYEQYF. This chain joins TRBV6-5 and TRBJ2-7; 8 nucleotides align to TRBD1. The CDR3 covers 16 residues. From germline, CDR1 is MNHEY and CDR2 SVGAGI. V dropped 4 bases and J dropped 4; count of bases not matched to a gene: 12.